This TCR beta chain stems from a study of lymphopenia after photon versus proton radiotherapy. Findings and caveats of the study: Authors raise, but do not show, better survival with proton therapy. Under photons, naive T cells and diversity fell while effector/memory populations rose. Larger post-nadir TCR diversity loss correlated inversely with survival in deceased patients. After the lymphocyte nadir, photon-treated repertoires showed oligoclonal expansion, especially of CD8+ Temra cells.

Turning to this clone: Its antigen is not known.

The repertoire was sequenced with immunoSEQ multiplex PCR; TCRdb's copy has only in-frame clones and lacks some. The table lists 50,000 to 65,000 clones, about 85% of them singletons. The CDR3 totals 15 residues. Germline V gene sequence: CDR1 SGHVS, CDR2 FQNEAQ. V was cut by 5 bases and J by 4 bases, with 18 bases left in between. The sample consisted of peripheral blood, taken from a patient treated with proton-based radiotherapy. The TCR sequence derives from a man aged 80 or over with esophageal cancer. The genes are TRBV7-8 and TRBJ2-7, with D perhaps given as TRBD1 or TRBD2 (6 bases each). The CDR3 DNA reads as TGTGCCAGCAGCCGGGGGTGGGGGCCTAGGTACGAGCAGTACTTC. Protein sequence: CASSRGWGPRYEQYF.